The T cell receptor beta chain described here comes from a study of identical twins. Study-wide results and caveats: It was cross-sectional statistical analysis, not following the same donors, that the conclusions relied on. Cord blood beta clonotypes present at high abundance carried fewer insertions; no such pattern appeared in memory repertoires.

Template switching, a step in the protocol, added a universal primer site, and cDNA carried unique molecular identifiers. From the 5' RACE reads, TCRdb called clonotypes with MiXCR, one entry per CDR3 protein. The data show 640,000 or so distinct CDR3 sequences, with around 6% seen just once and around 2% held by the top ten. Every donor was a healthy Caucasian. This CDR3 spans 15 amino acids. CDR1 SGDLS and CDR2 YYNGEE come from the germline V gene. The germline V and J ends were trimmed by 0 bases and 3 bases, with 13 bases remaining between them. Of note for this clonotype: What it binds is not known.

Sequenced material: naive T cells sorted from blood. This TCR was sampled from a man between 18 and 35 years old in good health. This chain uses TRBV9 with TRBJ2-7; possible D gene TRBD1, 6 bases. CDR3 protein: CASSVGADSFYEQYF. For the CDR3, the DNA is TGTGCCAGCAGCGTAGGAGCGGACAGCTTCTACGAGCAGTACTTC.